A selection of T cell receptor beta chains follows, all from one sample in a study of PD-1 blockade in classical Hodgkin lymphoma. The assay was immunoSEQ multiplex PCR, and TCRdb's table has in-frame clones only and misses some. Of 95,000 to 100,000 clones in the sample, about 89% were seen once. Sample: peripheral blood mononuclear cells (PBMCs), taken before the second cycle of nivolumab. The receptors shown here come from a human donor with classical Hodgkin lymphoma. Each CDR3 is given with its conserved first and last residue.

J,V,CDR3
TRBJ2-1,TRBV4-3,CASSQVTSVNEQFF
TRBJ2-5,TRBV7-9,CASRGLAGPQETQYF
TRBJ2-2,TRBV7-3,CASSLYGGDTGELFF
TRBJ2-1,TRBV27,CASRFGTEEGQFF
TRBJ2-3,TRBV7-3,CASSFFHSTDTQYF
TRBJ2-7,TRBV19,CASSIMASGEQYF
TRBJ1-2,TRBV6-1,CASRDLRWLDKGYTF
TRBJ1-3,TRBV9,CASSVQGQGTSGNTIYF
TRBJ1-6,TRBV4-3,CASSPQTGSPLHF
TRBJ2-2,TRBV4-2,CASSQDPVTTGELFF
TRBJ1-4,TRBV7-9,CASSLNPNEKLFF
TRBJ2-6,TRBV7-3,CASSISGGSGANVLTF
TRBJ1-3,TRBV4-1,CASSQELTRGNTIYF
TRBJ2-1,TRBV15,CATRNSGGAHEQFF
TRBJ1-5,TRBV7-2,CASSLGQGNQPQHF
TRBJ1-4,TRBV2,CASSDPGTSRGEKLFF
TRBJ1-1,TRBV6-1,CASSVLRGMNTEAFF
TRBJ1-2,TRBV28,CASSPDRGNGYTF
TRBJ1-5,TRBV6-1,CASSEIGPLGPQHF
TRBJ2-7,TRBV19,CASSFRDLSYEQYF
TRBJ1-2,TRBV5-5,CASSPAEGANYGYTF
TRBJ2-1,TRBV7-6,CASSLGGSVAYNEQFF
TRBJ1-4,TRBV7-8,CASSLLRTVPVEKLFF
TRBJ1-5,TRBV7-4,CASSHPGVEGKFYSNQPQHF
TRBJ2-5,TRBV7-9,CASSNPDRQETQYF
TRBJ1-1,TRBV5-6,CASSPERAFAEAFF
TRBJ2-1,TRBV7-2,CASSTTGLAGGREQFF
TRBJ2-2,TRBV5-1,CASRVGFRGRTGELFF
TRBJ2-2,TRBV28,CASSVGAGELFF